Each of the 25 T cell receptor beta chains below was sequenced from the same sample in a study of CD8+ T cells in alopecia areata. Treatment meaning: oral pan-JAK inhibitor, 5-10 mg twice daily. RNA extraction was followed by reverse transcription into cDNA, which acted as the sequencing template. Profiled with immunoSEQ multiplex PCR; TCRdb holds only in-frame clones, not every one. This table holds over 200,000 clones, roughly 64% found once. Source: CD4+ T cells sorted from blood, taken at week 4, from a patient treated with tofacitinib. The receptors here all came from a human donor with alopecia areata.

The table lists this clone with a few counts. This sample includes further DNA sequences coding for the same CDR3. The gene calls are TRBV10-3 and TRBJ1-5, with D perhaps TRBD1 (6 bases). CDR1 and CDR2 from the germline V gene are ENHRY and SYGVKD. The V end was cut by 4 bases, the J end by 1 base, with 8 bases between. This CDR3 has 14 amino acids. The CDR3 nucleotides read TGTGCCATCAGTGGCCAGGGGAGCAATCAGCCCCAGCATTTT. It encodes CAISGQGSNQPQHF.

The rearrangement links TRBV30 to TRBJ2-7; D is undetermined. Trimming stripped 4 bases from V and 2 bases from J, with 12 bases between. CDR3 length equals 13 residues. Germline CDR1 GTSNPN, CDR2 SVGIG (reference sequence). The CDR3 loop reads CAWNKDDPYEQYF. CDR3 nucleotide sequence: TGTGCCTGGAACAAGGACGACCCCTACGAGCAGTACTTC.

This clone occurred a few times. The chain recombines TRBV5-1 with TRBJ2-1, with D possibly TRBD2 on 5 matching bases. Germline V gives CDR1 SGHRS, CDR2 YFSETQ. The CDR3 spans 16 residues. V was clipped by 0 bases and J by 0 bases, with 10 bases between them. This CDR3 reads CASSLGIGSSYNEQFF. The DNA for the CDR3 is TGCGCCAGCAGCTTGGGGATAGGGAGCTCCTACAATGAGCAGTTCTTC. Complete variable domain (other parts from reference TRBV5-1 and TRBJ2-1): KAGVTQTPRYLIKTRGQQVTLSCSPISGHRSVSWYQQTPGQGLQFLFEYFSETQRNKGNFPGRFSGRQFSNSRSEMNVSTLELGDSALYLCASSLGIGSSYNEQFFGPGTRLTVL.

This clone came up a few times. This CDR3 reads CASGTGQETQYF. CDR3 DNA sequence: TGTGCCAGCGGAACAGGGCAAGAGACCCAGTACTTC. The chain recombines TRBV9 with TRBJ2-5, with a tentative D call TRBD1 (6 bases). The CDR3 runs to 12 residues. Germline V lookup: CDR1 SGDLS, CDR2 YYNGEE. Trimming removed 7 bases at V and 2 bases at J, with 9 bases between.

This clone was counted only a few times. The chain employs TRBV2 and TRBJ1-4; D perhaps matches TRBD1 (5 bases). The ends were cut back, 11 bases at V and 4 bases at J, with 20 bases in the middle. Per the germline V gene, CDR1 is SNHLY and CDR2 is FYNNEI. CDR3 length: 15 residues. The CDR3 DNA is TGTGCCGCCCGTCGGGAGGCCGGGGGTAATGAAAAACTGTTTTTT. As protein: CAARREAGGNEKLFF.

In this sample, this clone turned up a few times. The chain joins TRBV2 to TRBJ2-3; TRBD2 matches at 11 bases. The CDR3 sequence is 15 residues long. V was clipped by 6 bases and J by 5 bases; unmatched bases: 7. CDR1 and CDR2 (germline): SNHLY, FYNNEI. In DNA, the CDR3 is TGTGCCAGCAGCCCTACTAGCGGGGGATTAGATACGCAGTATTTT. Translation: CASSPTSGGLDTQYF.

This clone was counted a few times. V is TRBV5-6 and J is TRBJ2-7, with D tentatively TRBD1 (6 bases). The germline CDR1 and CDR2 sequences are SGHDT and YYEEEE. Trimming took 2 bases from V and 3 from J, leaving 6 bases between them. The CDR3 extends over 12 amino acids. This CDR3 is CASSLQGYEQYF. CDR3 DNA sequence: TGTGCCAGCAGCTTACAGGGCTACGAGCAGTACTTC.

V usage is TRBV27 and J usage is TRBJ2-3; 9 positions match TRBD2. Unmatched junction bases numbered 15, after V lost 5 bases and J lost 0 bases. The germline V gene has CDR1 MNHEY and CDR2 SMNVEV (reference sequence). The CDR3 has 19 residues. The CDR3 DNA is TGTGCCAGCAGTCCGATAGCGGGGGCCGTTCTAACTAGCACAGATACGCAGTATTTT. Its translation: CASSPIAGAVLTSTDTQYF.

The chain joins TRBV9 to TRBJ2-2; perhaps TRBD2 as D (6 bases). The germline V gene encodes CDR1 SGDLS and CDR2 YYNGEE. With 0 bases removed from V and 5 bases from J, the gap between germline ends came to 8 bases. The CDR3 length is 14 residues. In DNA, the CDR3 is TGTGCCAGCAGCGTAGCGGGGAGGACCGGGGAGCTGTTTTTT. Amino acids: CASSVAGRTGELFF.

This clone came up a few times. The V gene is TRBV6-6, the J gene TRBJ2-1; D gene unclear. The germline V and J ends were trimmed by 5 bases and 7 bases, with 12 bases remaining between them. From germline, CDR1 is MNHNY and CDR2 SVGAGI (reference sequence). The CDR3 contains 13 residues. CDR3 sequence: CASSQRILNEQFF. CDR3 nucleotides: TGTGCCAGCAGTCAACGGATTCTGAATGAGCAGTTCTTC.

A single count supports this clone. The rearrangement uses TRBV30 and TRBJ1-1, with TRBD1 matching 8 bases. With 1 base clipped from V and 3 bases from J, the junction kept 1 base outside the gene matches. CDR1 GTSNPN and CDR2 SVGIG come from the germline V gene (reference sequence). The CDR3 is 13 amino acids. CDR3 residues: CAWSAQGDTEAFF. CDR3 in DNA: TGTGCCTGGAGTGCACAGGGGGACACTGAAGCTTTCTTT.

The CDR3 DNA reads TGTGCCAGCAGCCCCGGACAGGGCCAAGAGACCCAGTACTTC. Its protein is CASSPGQGQETQYF. The chain combines TRBV7-2 with TRBJ2-5, with 8 bases identical to TRBD1. The CDR3 is 14 residues long. Germline V gives CDR1 SGHTA, CDR2 FQGNSA. The V and J ends lost 5 bases and 1 base, in that order; junction bases with no gene match: 3. The full variable domain, its missing parts supplied by reference TRBV7-2 and TRBJ2-5, is GAGVSQSPSNKVTEKGKDVELRCDPISGHTALYWYRQSLGQGLEFLIYFQGNSAPDKSGLPSDRFSAERTGGSVSTLTIQRTQQEDSAVYLCASSPGQGQETQYFGPGTRLLVL.

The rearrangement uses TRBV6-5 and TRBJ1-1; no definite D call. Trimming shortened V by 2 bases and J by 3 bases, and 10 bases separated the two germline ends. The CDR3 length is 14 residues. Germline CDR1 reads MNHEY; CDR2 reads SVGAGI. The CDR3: CASSYEGRDTEAFF. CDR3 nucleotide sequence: TGTGCCAGCAGTTACGAGGGCCGGGACACTGAAGCTTTCTTT.

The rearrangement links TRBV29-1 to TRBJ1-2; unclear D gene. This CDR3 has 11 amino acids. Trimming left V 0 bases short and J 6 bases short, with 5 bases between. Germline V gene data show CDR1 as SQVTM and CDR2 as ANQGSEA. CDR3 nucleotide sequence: TGCAGCGTTGAAGATGGACATGGCTACACCTTC. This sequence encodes CSVEDGHGYTF.

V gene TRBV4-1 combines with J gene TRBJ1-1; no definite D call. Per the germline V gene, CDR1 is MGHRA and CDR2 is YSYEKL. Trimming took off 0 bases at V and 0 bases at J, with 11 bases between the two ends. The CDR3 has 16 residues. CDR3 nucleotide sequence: TGCGCCAGCAGCCAAGATCCGGGGATCATGAACACTGAAGCTTTCTTT. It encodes CASSQDPGIMNTEAFF.

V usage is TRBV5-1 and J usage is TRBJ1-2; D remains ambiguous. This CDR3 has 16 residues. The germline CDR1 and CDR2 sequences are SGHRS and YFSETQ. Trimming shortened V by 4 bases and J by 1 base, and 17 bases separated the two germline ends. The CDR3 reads CASSPEGGYVNYGYTF. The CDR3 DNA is TGCGCCAGCAGCCCTGAGGGAGGATATGTTAACTATGGCTACACCTTC. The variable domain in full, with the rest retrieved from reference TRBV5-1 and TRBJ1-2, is KAGVTQTPRYLIKTRGQQVTLSCSPISGHRSVSWYQQTPGQGLQFLFEYFSETQRNKGNFPGRFSGRQFSNSRSEMNVSTLELGDSALYLCASSPEGGYVNYGYTFGSGTRLTVV.

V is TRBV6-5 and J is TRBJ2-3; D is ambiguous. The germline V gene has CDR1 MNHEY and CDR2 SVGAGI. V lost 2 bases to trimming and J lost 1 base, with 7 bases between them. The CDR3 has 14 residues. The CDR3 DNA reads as TGTGCCAGCAGTTACGATCGGGGCACAGATACGCAGTATTTT. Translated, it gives CASSYDRGTDTQYF.

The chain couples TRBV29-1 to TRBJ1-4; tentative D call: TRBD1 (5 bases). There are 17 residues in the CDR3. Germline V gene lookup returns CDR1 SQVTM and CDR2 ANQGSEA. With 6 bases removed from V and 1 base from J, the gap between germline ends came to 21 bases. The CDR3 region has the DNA TGCAGCGTCCCCCTTTTGAAACCCCAGGGAACTAATGAAAAACTGTTTTTT. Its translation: CSVPLLKPQGTNEKLFF.

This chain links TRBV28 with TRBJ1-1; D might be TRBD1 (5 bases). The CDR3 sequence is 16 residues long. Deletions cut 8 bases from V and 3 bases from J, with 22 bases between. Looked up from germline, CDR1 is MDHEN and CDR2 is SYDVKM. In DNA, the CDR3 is TGTGCCAGCCCACGCAGCGGGCAGATACAGGACACTGAAGCTTTCTTT. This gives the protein CASPRSGQIQDTEAFF. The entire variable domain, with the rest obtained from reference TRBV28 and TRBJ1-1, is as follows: DVKVTQSSRYLVKRTGEKVFLECVQDMDHENMFWYRQDPGLGLRLIYFSYDVKMKEKGDIPEGYSVSREKKERFSLILESASTNQTSMYLCASPRSGQIQDTEAFFGQGTRLTVV.

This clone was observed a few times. The DNA of the CDR3 is TGTGCCAGCAGCTTAGAGGGACAGGGTTCACCCCTCCACTTT. This translates into CASSLEGQGSPLHF. This sequence joins TRBV7-2 and TRBJ1-6, with 9 bases fitting TRBD1. Germline loops: CDR1 SGHTA, CDR2 FQGNSA. Trimming took 1 base from V and 9 from J; bases not matched to a gene: 1. The CDR3 length is 14 residues.

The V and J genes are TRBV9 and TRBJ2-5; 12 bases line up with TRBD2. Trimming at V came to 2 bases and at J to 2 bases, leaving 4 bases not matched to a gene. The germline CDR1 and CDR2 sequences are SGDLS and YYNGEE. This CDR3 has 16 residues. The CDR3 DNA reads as TGTGCCAGCAGCGTTGCGACTAGCGGGGGACAAGAGACCCAGTACTTC. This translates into CASSVATSGGQETQYF.

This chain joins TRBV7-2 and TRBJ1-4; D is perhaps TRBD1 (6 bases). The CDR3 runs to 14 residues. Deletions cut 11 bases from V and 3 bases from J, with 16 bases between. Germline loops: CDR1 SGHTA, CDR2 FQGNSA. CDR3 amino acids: CASHRGGPNEKLFF. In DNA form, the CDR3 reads TGTGCCTCCCACCGGGGGGGCCCTAATGAAAAACTGTTTTTT.

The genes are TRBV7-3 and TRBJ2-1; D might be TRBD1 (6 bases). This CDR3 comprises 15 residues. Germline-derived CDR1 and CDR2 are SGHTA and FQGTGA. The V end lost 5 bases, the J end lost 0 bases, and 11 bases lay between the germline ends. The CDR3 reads CASSQDSSSYNEQFF. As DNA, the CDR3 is TGTGCCAGCAGCCAGGACAGTAGCTCCTACAATGAGCAGTTCTTC.

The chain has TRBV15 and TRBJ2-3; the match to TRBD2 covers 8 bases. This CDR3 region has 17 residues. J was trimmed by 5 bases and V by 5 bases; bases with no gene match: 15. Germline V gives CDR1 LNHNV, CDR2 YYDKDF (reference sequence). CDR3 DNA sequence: TGTGCCACCAGCTATAGCCTTGGAGCGGGGGATCTAGATACGCAGTATTTT. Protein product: CATSYSLGAGDLDTQYF. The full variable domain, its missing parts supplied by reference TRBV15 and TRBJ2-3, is DAMVIQNPRYQVTQFGKPVTLSCSQTLNHNVMYWYQQKSSQAPKLLFHYYDKDFNNEADTPDNFQSRRPNTSFCFLDIRSPGLGDTAMYLCATSYSLGAGDLDTQYFGPGTRLTVL.

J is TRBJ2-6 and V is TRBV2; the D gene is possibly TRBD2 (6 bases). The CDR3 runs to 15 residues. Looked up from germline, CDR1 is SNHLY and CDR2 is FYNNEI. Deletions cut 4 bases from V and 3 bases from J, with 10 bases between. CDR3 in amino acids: CASSGAGSGANVLTF. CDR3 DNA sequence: TGTGCCAGCAGTGGTGCGGGGAGTGGGGCCAACGTCCTGACTTTC. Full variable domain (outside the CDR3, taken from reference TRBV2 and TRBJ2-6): EPEVTQTPSHQVTQMGQEVILRCVPISNHLYFYWYRQILGQKVEFLVSFYNNEISEKSEIFDDQFSVERPDGSNFTLKIRSTKLEDSAMYFCASSGAGSGANVLTFGAGSRLTVL.